This T cell receptor beta chain appears in the sequencing data of a study of T cells in Graves' hyperthyroidism and ophthalmopathy. Findings and caveats of the study: Most thyroid clonotypes expanded above 0.001 appeared in blood too.

This clonotype came up many times. Its specificity is not known. Germline CDR1 MDHEN, CDR2 SYDVKM. There are 15 residues in the CDR3. V was clipped by 6 bases and J by 1 base, with 16 bases between them. TCR beta CDR3 regions were amplified from RNA. The TCR CDR3 first-round RT-PCR relied on the HTBI primer set. TCRdb called the multiplex PCR reads again in MiXCR, with one record for every CDR3 protein. The repertoire holds 150,000 or so distinct CDR3 sequences, with around 20% as singletons. Sample: blood. The source is a woman in her forties or fifties with Graves' hyperthyroidism that later progressed to Graves' ophthalmopathy. This chain links TRBV28 with TRBJ2-7, with D perhaps matching TRBD1 (6 bases). The CDR3 sequence is CASSPYPTGSYEQYF. CDR3 nucleotides: TGTGCCAGCAGCCCCTATCCCACAGGGTCCTACGAGCAGTACTTC.